One sample yielded the 26 T cell receptor beta chains listed below, sequenced in a study of cytomegalovirus exposure and HLA in healthy donors. TCRdb keeps only in-frame clones here, not all; method: immunoSEQ multiplex PCR. The sample carries about 140,000 clones, 80% to 90% recorded once. What was sequenced was PBMCs. These receptors came from a man younger than 35 in good health and CMV-seropositive.

V is TRBV7-2 and J is TRBJ1-5; D is undetermined. The CDR3 has 13 residues. Germline assignment: CDR1 SGHTA and CDR2 FQGNSA. The V end was cut by 5 bases, the J end by 4 bases, with 9 bases between. CDR3 protein: CASSPSPNQPQHF. The CDR3 bases are TGTGCCAGCAGCCCTAGCCCTAATCAGCCCCAGCATTTT. Filled out from reference TRBV7-2 and TRBJ1-5, the complete variable domain reads GAGVSQSPSNKVTEKGKDVELRCDPISGHTALYWYRQSLGQGLEFLIYFQGNSAPDKSGLPSDRFSAERTGGSVSTLTIQRTQQEDSAVYLCASSPSPNQPQHFGDGTRLSIL.

The chain employs TRBV28 and TRBJ1-1, with D hard to call. The CDR3 is 11 residues long. V gave up 7 bases and J gave up 1 base, with 4 bases separating them. In germline, CDR1 is MDHEN, CDR2 SYDVKM. CDR3 DNA sequence: TGTGCCAGCACCCAGAACACTGAAGCTTTCTTT. Its protein is CASTQNTEAFF.

This rearrangement joins TRBV6-6 to TRBJ1-1, with a weak D call TRBD1 (5 bases). This CDR3 spans 15 amino acids. Trimming removed 5 bases from V and 4 bases from J, with 17 bases in between. Germline V lookup: CDR1 MNHNY, CDR2 SVGAGI (reference sequence). For the CDR3, the DNA is TGTGCCAGCAGTACATGGACACTTAGAACCACTGAAGCTTTCTTT. Protein: CASSTWTLRTTEAFF.

The rearrangement joins TRBV28 to TRBJ2-1, with D possibly being TRBD2 (6 bases). Germline lookup yields CDR1 MDHEN and CDR2 SYDVKM. CDR3 length: 15 residues. V lost 3 bases to trimming and J lost 0 bases, with 9 bases between them. For the CDR3, the DNA is TGTGCCAGCAGTTTGGCGGGGCCCTCCTACAATGAGCAGTTCTTC. Residues: CASSLAGPSYNEQFF.

This rearrangement joins TRBV6-1 to TRBJ2-7; the D is unclear. This CDR3 has 12 amino acids. V gave up 6 bases and J gave up 2 bases, with 8 bases separating them. Per germline, CDR1 MNHNS and CDR2 SASEGT. Here the CDR3 reads CASSRQTYEQYF. Here the CDR3 DNA reads TGTGCCAGCAGCCGCCAGACCTACGAGCAGTACTTC.

This clone has only a few counts. V and J are TRBV21-1 and TRBJ2-1; TRBD2 reflects the table's D call only, with no check against the DNA. TRBV21-1 counts as a pseudogene. The CDR3 spans 11 residues. CDR3 region: CASKRYNEQFF. As DNA, the CDR3 is TGTGCCAGCAAGCGCTACAATGAGCAGTTCTTC.

The chain has TRBV4-1 and TRBJ2-7; maybe TRBD2 (6 bases). Per germline, CDR1 MGHRA and CDR2 YSYEKL. Trimming took off 2 bases at V and 6 bases at J, with 26 bases between the two ends. This CDR3 has 18 amino acids. The CDR3 is CASSQRVSGGGKEREQYF. The DNA for the CDR3 is TGCGCCAGCAGCCAAAGAGTATCCGGGGGAGGAAAGGAACGCGAGCAGTACTTC.

The chain recombines TRBV4-2 with TRBJ1-4; D remains unclear. CDR1 is LGHNA, CDR2 YNFKEQ, per germline. Trimming removed 3 bases from V and 4 bases from J, with 9 bases in between. This CDR3 has 14 amino acids. The CDR3 loop reads CASSQTASNEKLFF. In nucleotides, the CDR3 is TGTGCCAGCAGCCAGACTGCAAGTAATGAAAAACTGTTTTTT.

J is TRBJ2-7 and V is TRBV13; 9 positions match TRBD2. CDR1 and CDR2 from the germline V gene are PRHDT and FYEKMQ (reference sequence). V lost 2 bases, J lost 5 bases, and 7 bases stayed unmatched. The CDR3 is made up of 15 amino acids. CDR3 region: CASSLKAGGLHEQYF. The CDR3 DNA sequence: TGTGCCAGCAGCTTAAAGGCGGGGGGGCTCCACGAGCAGTACTTC.

The chain links TRBV19 to TRBJ2-1; 9 bases fit TRBD2. The CDR3 is 16 amino acids. The germline gives CDR1 LNHDA, CDR2 SQIVND (reference sequence). The ends lost 5 bases at V and 3 bases at J; junction bases unmatched: 8. DNA for the CDR3: TGTGCCAGTAGTTTAATAGCGGGAGCAGTCTACAATGAGCAGTTCTTC. Its translation is CASSLIAGAVYNEQFF.

This rearrangement joins TRBV27 to TRBJ2-2; 7 bases map to TRBD2. Germline V gene data show CDR1 as MNHEY and CDR2 as SMNVEV (reference sequence). The CDR3 covers 14 residues. V lost 5 bases and J lost 7; bases outside the gene matches: 7. The chain's CDR3 is CASSGGGAGGELFF. The CDR3 DNA is TGTGCCAGCAGTGGGGGAGGGGCTGGCGGGGAGCTGTTTTTT.

The CDR3 bases are TGTGCCAGTAGTATTGAAGGGGCTAGCGGGAGAGGAGGCCAAGAGACCCAGTACTTC. It codes for CASSIEGASGRGGQETQYF. V and J are TRBV19 and TRBJ2-5; 10 nucleotides line up with TRBD2. The length of the CDR3 is 19 residues. Germline V gene data show CDR1 as LNHDA and CDR2 as SQIVND (reference sequence). The V segment lost 3 bases and the J segment 1 base; nucleotides outside the gene matches: 14.

This chain joins TRBV6-4 and TRBJ2-2; 7 nucleotides align to TRBD2. Germline V gene lookup returns CDR1 MRHNA and CDR2 SNTAGT. The CDR3 has 14 residues. V lost 2 bases to trimming and J lost 5 bases; unmatched junction nucleotides: 2. Written as DNA, the CDR3 is TGTGCCAGCAGTGACGCGGGGGAAACCGGGGAGCTGTTTTTT. Its translation is CASSDAGETGELFF.

CDR3 sequence (DNA): TGCAGCGTTGAAGGAGCGGGGGGTCCGCTTAGCACAGATACGCAGTATTTT. Translation gives CSVEGAGGPLSTDTQYF. The genes are TRBV29-1 and TRBJ2-3; 9 positions match TRBD2. The CDR3 length is 17 residues. V lost 1 base to trimming and J lost 0 bases; unmatched junction nucleotides: 8. From germline, CDR1 is SQVTM and CDR2 ANQGSEA.

The V and J genes are TRBV29-1 and TRBJ1-3; 8 nucleotides match TRBD1. There are 17 residues in the CDR3. Trimming removed 7 bases from V and 4 bases from J; junction bases left unmatched: 18. Germline V CDR1 and CDR2: SQVTM, ANQGSEA. The CDR3 nucleotides are TGCAGCGCTGCGGACCCTCTTCGGACAGGGCCAGGAAACACCATATATTTT. Amino acids: CSAADPLRTGPGNTIYF.

The chain is built from TRBV4-2 and TRBJ2-3; maybe TRBD1 (5 bases). From germline, CDR1 is LGHNA and CDR2 YNFKEQ. The CDR3 length is 16 residues. V was trimmed by 2 bases and J by 2 bases, leaving 14 bases between them. The CDR3 DNA sequence: TGTGCCAGCAGCCAATCGCCAGGGAAAACCACAGATACGCAGTATTTT. This translates into CASSQSPGKTTDTQYF.

This chain links TRBV30 with TRBJ1-2; D ambiguous. The CDR3 totals 14 residues. V lost 3 bases and J 2 bases, leaving 13 bases between the germline ends. Germline V gene sequence: CDR1 GTSNPN, CDR2 SVGIG (reference sequence). The CDR3 sequence is CAWSRDFGNYGYTF. CDR3 nucleotides: TGTGCCTGGAGCCGCGACTTCGGGAACTATGGCTACACCTTC. The full variable domain, rest sourced from reference TRBV30 and TRBJ1-2, is SQTIHQWPATLVQPVGSPLSLECTVEGTSNPNLYWYRQAAGRGLQLLFYSVGIGQISSEVPQNLSASRPQDRQFILSSKKLLLSDSGFYLCAWSRDFGNYGYTFGSGTRLTVV.

V gene TRBV9 combines with J gene TRBJ2-1; TRBD2 aligns across 7 bases. Trimming at V came to 4 bases and at J to 7 bases, leaving 5 bases not matched to a gene. The V gene's germline CDR1 is SGDLS and CDR2 YYNGEE. The length of the CDR3 is 13 residues. The CDR3 loop reads CASSSGGRNEQFF. The CDR3 DNA reads as TGTGCCAGCAGCTCCGGGGGGAGAAATGAGCAGTTCTTC.

The chain has TRBV19 and TRBJ1-5; D is possibly TRBD1 (5 bases). The CDR3 sequence is 15 residues long. Trimming pared 5 bases from V and 0 bases from J, leaving 11 bases between. The germline V gene has CDR1 LNHDA and CDR2 SQIVND (reference sequence). The CDR3 reads CASSGGLTSNQPQHF. CDR3 sequence (DNA): TGTGCCAGTAGTGGGGGACTGACTAGCAATCAGCCCCAGCATTTT. Full variable domain (outside the CDR3, taken from reference TRBV19 and TRBJ1-5): DGGITQSPKYLFRKEGQNVTLSCEQNLNHDAMYWYRQDPGQGLRLIYYSQIVNDFQKGDIAEGYSVSREKKESFPLTVTSAQKNPTAFYLCASSGGLTSNQPQHFGDGTRLSIL.

The chain combines TRBV15 with TRBJ1-5, with TRBD1 matching 9 bases. The CDR3 is 19 residues long. V gave up 4 bases and J gave up 1 base; unmatched junction bases: 14. CDR1 and CDR2 from the germline V gene are LNHNV and YYDKDF (reference sequence). The CDR3 DNA reads as TGTGCCACCAGCAAGAAGGGGACAGGGAAGGTTTGGAGCAATCAGCCCCAGCATTTT. Its translation: CATSKKGTGKVWSNQPQHF.

This rearrangement joins TRBV30 to TRBJ2-1; the match to TRBD2 covers 8 bases. The J segment lost 8 bases and the V segment lost 2 bases, leaving 11 bases of the junction unmatched. This CDR3 is built from 15 residues. Per germline, CDR1 GTSNPN and CDR2 SVGIG (reference sequence). This CDR3 is CAWSLLAGIGDEQFF. In DNA, the CDR3 is TGTGCCTGGAGTTTATTAGCGGGAATTGGGGATGAGCAGTTCTTC.

The DNA of the CDR3 is TGTGCCAGCTCACCACCGACCAATTCCGGGGGCAAAAACATTCAGTACTTC. Translated: CASSPPTNSGGKNIQYF. This chain links TRBV18 with TRBJ2-4, with D possibly being TRBD2 (6 bases). Germline CDR1 KGHSH, CDR2 LQKENI. The CDR3 consists of 17 residues. Trimming left V 0 bases short and J 3 bases short, with 15 bases between.

This clone showed up just a few times. The rearrangement uses TRBV27 and TRBJ1-2; 7 bases are a match to TRBD1. V shed 1 base, J shed 3 bases, and the junction held 8 bases outside the gene matches. The CDR3 spans 16 residues. Per germline, CDR1 MNHEY and CDR2 SMNVEV (reference sequence). The CDR3 coding sequence is TGTGCCAGCAGTTTATGGGCCGGGACAGATGACTATGGCTACACCTTC. Its translation: CASSLWAGTDDYGYTF.

The chain couples TRBV6-4 to TRBJ1-2; the match to TRBD1 covers 7 bases. This CDR3 contains 13 residues. Germline V CDR1 and CDR2: MRHNA, SNTAGT. Trimming at V came to 8 bases and at J to 3 bases, leaving 6 bases not matched to a gene. The CDR3 sequence is CASFLDRDYGYTF. Here the CDR3 DNA reads TGTGCCAGCTTTCTCGACAGGGACTATGGCTACACCTTC.

This clone was picked up one time. The chain recombines TRBV6-1 with TRBJ1-5; a weak D match, TRBD1 (6 bases). This CDR3 is 13 amino acids long. From germline, CDR1 is MNHNS and CDR2 SASEGT. V dropped 10 bases and J dropped 7 bases, with 17 bases sitting between them. Written as DNA, the CDR3 is TGTGCCACTGAAACAGGGCCGGGGCAGCCCCAGCATTTT. It codes for CATETGPGQPQHF.

The rearrangement uses TRBV2 and TRBJ2-2; TRBD1 is a possible D gene (6 bases). This CDR3 is 15 amino acids long. V lost 6 bases and J lost 1, with 12 bases in between. Germline assignment: CDR1 SNHLY and CDR2 FYNNEI. The CDR3 DNA is TGTGCCAGCAGCCTCGACAGGAAGAACACCGGGGAGCTGTTTTTT. This codes for CASSLDRKNTGELFF.